This T cell receptor (beta chain) was found in a study of blood T cell repertoires in COVID-19. The protocol was immunoSEQ multiplex PCR, while the TCRdb copy is restricted to in-frame clones and leaves out a portion. The sample lists fewer than 500,000 clones, 80% to 90% occurring once. V dropped 7 bases and J dropped 7 bases, with 17 bases sitting between them. Germline assignment: CDR1 SNHLY and CDR2 FYNNEI. The CDR3 has 14 amino acids. The chain is built from TRBV2 and TRBJ1-5; weak D call: TRBD1 (6 bases). This TCR was sampled from a man aged 25 to 40 who had recovered from COVID-19. The sample was PBMCs or T cells enriched from blood (not recorded which). CDR3 protein: CASNGRGGLQPQHF. The CDR3, as DNA: TGTGCCAGCAACGGCCGGGGGGGCTTGCAGCCCCAGCATTTT.